These 12 T cell receptor beta chains were sequenced from one sample in a study of molecular identifiers for immune sequencing clone quantification. TCRdb reprocessed the PCR reads via MiXCR and lists one record per CDR3 protein. The sample shows hundreds of thousands of distinct CDR3 sequences, about 21% of them seen only once. Source material: naive CD8+ T cells from blood, with Jurkat cell RNA spiked in. Subset noted: FACS-sorted CD8+CD4-CCR7+CD45RA+ naive T cells. Receptors originate from a human donor in good health. Some libraries in this study had Jurkat cell RNA spiked in.

A note on this clonotype: A clone one base away is much larger, so this may be a read error. The CDR3 DNA reads TGTGCCAGCAGCGGTAGCGGGAGGGCCTACAATGAGCAGCTCTTC. Residues: CASSGSGRAYNEQLF. This chain joins TRBV13 and TRBJ2-1; TRBD2 aligns across 11 bases. This CDR3 has 15 residues. Germline loops: CDR1 PRHDT, CDR2 FYEKMQ (reference sequence).

This clonotype was observed a handful of times. The rearrangement uses TRBV6-2 or TRBV6-3 and TRBJ1-1, with 10 bases matching TRBD1. This CDR3 has 17 amino acids. CDR1 MNHEY and CDR2 SVGEGT come from the germline V gene. The V segment lost 2 bases and the J segment 5 bases; nucleotides outside the gene matches: 11. The CDR3 sequence is CASSYPGTGAVRTEAFF. The CDR3, as DNA: TGTGCCAGCAGTTACCCCGGGACAGGGGCCGTGCGGACTGAAGCTTTCTTT.

The CDR3 bases are TGCGCCAGCAGCCAAGAGGGACTAGCGGGGGGCTACAATGAGCAGTTCTTC. It translates to CASSQEGLAGGYNEQFF. This sequence joins TRBV4-1 and TRBJ2-1; TRBD2 agrees at 15 bases. J was trimmed by 3 bases and V by 0 bases; bases with no gene match: 0. The germline gives CDR1 MGHRA, CDR2 YSYEKL. CDR3 length: 17 amino acids.

This clonotype occurred many times. The chain couples TRBV20-1 to TRBJ2-1; D unclear. CDR3 size: 14 residues. Trimming took 6 bases from V and 2 from J, leaving 14 bases between them. Germline V lookup: CDR1 DFQATT, CDR2 SNEGSKA (reference sequence). CDR3: CSAAPLTTYNEQFF. The CDR3 coding sequence is TGCAGTGCGGCCCCTCTGACGACCTACAATGAGCAGTTCTTC.

In this sample, this clonotype turned up many times. V usage is TRBV24-1 and J usage is TRBJ2-1; 11 nucleotides match TRBD1. The CDR3 loop spans 16 amino acids. The germline CDR1 and CDR2 sequences are KGHDR and SFDVKD. J was trimmed by 8 bases and V by 3 bases; bases with no gene match: 8. The CDR3 DNA follows: TGTGCCACCAGTGATACCGGACAGGGGGCCGGGCATGAGCAGTTCTTC. It is translated as CATSDTGQGAGHEQFF.

This clonotype was seen a few times. This chain connects TRBV6-2 or TRBV6-3 to TRBJ2-7; 9 bases are a match to TRBD1. This CDR3 has 14 residues. Looked up from germline, CDR1 is MNHEY and CDR2 is SVGEGT. Losses at the gene ends were 5 bases for V and 5 bases for J; bases not matched to a gene: 7. The chain's CDR3 is CASSRSWTGDEQYF. The CDR3 DNA reads TGTGCCAGCAGTCGCTCTTGGACAGGGGACGAGCAGTACTTC.

This clonotype has ten or more counts. The chain has TRBV29-1 and TRBJ2-1; D is unresolved. The V and J ends lost 8 bases and 2 bases respectively, with 13 bases between them. The germline V gene has CDR1 SQVTM and CDR2 ANQGSEA. The CDR3 is 13 amino acids. CDR3 amino acids: CSPKLGTYNEQFF. CDR3 bases: TGCAGCCCGAAGCTAGGGACCTACAATGAGCAGTTCTTC.

The chain combines TRBV19 with TRBJ2-1, with 9 positions matching TRBD1. Germline loops: CDR1 LNHDA, CDR2 SQIVND (reference sequence). The CDR3 is made up of 16 amino acids. V shed 10 bases and J 4 bases; nucleotides not matched to a gene: 14. The CDR3 loop reads CATDGGTGNWYNEQFF. The CDR3 DNA follows: TGTGCCACCGACGGAGGGACAGGGAATTGGTACAATGAGCAGTTCTTC.

This clonotype was detected ten times or more. The chain carries TRBV29-1 and TRBJ2-3; D may be TRBD2 (6 bases). The CDR3 contains 12 residues. Germline V gene sequence: CDR1 SQVTM, CDR2 ANQGSEA. The V end was cut by 6 bases, the J end by 4 bases, with 11 bases between. Here the CDR3 reads CSVSREADTQYF. In nucleotides, the CDR3 is TGCAGCGTCTCGCGGGAAGCAGATACGCAGTATTTT.

As for this clonotype: A clone one base away is much larger, so this may be a read error. The chain joins TRBV13 to TRBJ2-5, with TRBD2 identical over 8 bases. The CDR3 extends over 15 amino acids. CDR1 is PRHDT and CDR2 is FYEKMQ in the germline V gene (reference sequence). The J segment lost 5 bases and the V segment lost 0 bases, leaving 5 bases of the junction unmatched. CDR3 residues: CASSLGSGGYETQYF. As DNA, the CDR3 is TGTGCCAGCAGCTTAGGAAGCGGGGGTTACGAGACCCAGTACTTC. Full variable domain (missing parts from reference TRBV13 and TRBJ2-5): AAGVIQSPRHLIKEKRETATLKCYPIPRHDTVYWYQQGPGQDPQFLISFYEKMQSDKGSIPDRFSAQQFSDYHSELNMSSLELGDSALYFCASSLGSGGYETQYFGPGTRLLVL.

This clonotype was counted at least ten times. This rearrangement joins TRBV29-1 to TRBJ2-1; tentatively, D is TRBD1 or TRBD2 (6 bases each). Germline CDR1 and CDR2: SQVTM and ANQGSEA. This CDR3 is built from 14 residues. Trimming took off 2 bases at V and 11 bases at J, with 19 bases between the two ends. The CDR3 DNA follows: TGCAGCGTTGAAAGGAGGGGGTCTGAGAGAAAGCAGTTCTTC. This encodes CSVERRGSERKQFF.

This clonotype was seen repeatedly, ten times or more. J is TRBJ1-6 and V is TRBV19; D remains unclear. Deletions cut 1 base from V and 0 bases from J, with 16 bases between. Germline assignment: CDR1 LNHDA and CDR2 SQIVND (reference sequence). CDR3 length: 19 amino acids. As DNA, the CDR3 is TGTGCCAGTAGTATAGTCGGGCCGACGGCTACCTCCTATAATTCACCCCTCCACTTT. Translation: CASSIVGPTATSYNSPLHF.